The rows below give T cell receptor beta chains drawn from one sample of a study of regulatory T cells in long-lasting Graves disease. TCRdb recomputed calls from the multiplex PCR reads with MiXCR, one row per CDR3 protein. The table lists 420,000 or so distinct CDR3 sequences, around 17% of them singletons. The sample was also reused in another study, on T cells in Graves' hyperthyroidism and ophthalmopathy.

This sample comprised peripheral blood mononuclear cells (PBMCs), obtained at new diagnosis, from a patient treated with antithyroid drugs. Receptors were obtained from a woman between 18 and 29 years old with Graves disease. Both conserved end residues are part of each CDR3. Each record gives: clone size, V gene, D gene, J gene, CDR3 DNA, CDR3 protein. D genes are given only for firm matches. Clone size is given for some rows only: seen once, a few or many times, or a class if the clone is expanded.

>-|TRBV6-1|-|TRBJ1-1
TGTGCCAGCACTCCCGACGGGGCAGTATTGAACACTGAAGCTTTCTTT
CASTPDGAVLNTEAFF
>many|TRBV2|-|TRBJ2-7
TGTGCCAGCAGCCGGGAGCAGCTGTACGAGCAGTACTTC
CASSREQLYEQYF
>-|TRBV3-1|-|TRBJ2-1
TGTGCCAGCAGCCTTATTGAGGATGAGCAGTTCTTC
CASSLIEDEQFF
>-|TRBV12-3/TRBV12-4|TRBD2|TRBJ2-7
TGTGCCAGCAGTTTATGGGGGAGGGCCTTCTTCGAGCAGTACTTC
CASSLWGRAFFEQYF
>-|TRBV24-1|-|TRBJ2-5
TGTGCCACCAGTGATGGCCTCAGGGTTCTCCAAGAGACCCAGTACTTC
CATSDGLRVLQETQYF
>many|TRBV30|TRBD2|TRBJ2-7
TGTGCCGGGGGGGTCTTGGAGGAGCAGTACTTC
CAGGVLEEQYF
>-|TRBV6-5|-|TRBJ1-1
TGTGCCAGCAGTTATTTTCGGGACGTGAGGGCTTTCTTT
CASSYFRDVRAFF
>many|TRBV20-1|TRBD2|TRBJ2-1
TGCAGTGCTAGAGATCCTAGCGGGAGTGTCACCATTGAGCAGTTCTTC
CSARDPSGSVTIEQFF
>many|TRBV20-1|-|TRBJ2-3
TGCAGTGCTAGAGACCCTGGGGGACCAGATACGCAGTATTTT
CSARDPGGPDTQYF
>few|TRBV7-9|TRBD1|TRBJ1-2
TGTGCCAGCAGCTTAGTAGGACAGGGGGCGAGTGGCTACACCTTC
CASSLVGQGASGYTF
>few|TRBV6-1|-|TRBJ2-2
TGTGCCAGCAGTGTGGACAGTACATTCGGCGGGGAGCTGTTTTTT
CASSVDSTFGGELFF
>few|TRBV11-2|-|TRBJ2-7
TGTGCCAGCAGCCCAAGGGGAGATACCGGTAGCTACGAGCAGTACTTC
CASSPRGDTGSYEQYF
>few|TRBV6-5|-|TRBJ1-1
TGTGCCAGCAGTTACGGGGTCCTCACTGAAGCTTTCTTT
CASSYGVLTEAFF
>few|TRBV10-3|-|TRBJ2-2
TGTGCCATCAGTGAGAGGGTTAACACCGGGGAGCTGTTTTTT
CAISERVNTGELFF
>many|TRBV2|-|TRBJ1-5
TGTGCCAGCAGTGCTACGCAGGGTGGCAATCAGCCCCAGCATTTT
CASSATQGGNQPQHF
>many|TRBV7-6|TRBD1|TRBJ2-6
TGTGCCAGCAGCCGAACAGGGGCCTCTGGGGCCAACGTCCTGACTTTC
CASSRTGASGANVLTF
>-|TRBV11-2|TRBD2|TRBJ2-5
TGTGCCAGCAGCTTAGGAGCGGGAGGGAATAATGAGCAGTACTTC
CASSLGAGGNNEQYF
>many|TRBV10-3|TRBD2|TRBJ2-3
TGTGCCATCAGTGAGTCGTCTGGCGGGAGTACAGATACGCAGTATTTT
CAISESSGGSTDTQYF
>-|TRBV5-4|-|TRBJ2-6
TGTGCCAGCAGCGCGGATGGGGGGATAGGGGCCAACGTCCTGACTTTC
CASSADGGIGANVLTF
>once|TRBV15|-|TRBJ2-3
TGTGCCACCAGCACAGAGACCGCCGGCACAGATACGCAGTATTTT
CATSTETAGTDTQYF
>few|TRBV10-3|-|TRBJ1-4
TGTGCCATCAGTGAGGGCCAGGGTAATGAAAAACTGTTTTTT
CAISEGQGNEKLFF
>many|TRBV28|-|TRBJ2-5
TGTGCCAGCAGTTTGGGCGGGGTCACAGAGACCCAGTACTTC
CASSLGGVTETQYF
>many|TRBV6-1|-|TRBJ1-5
TGTGCCAGCAGGACGACAGCCCCTAGCAATCAGCCCCAGCATTTT
CASRTTAPSNQPQHF
>few|TRBV4-3|-|TRBJ1-1
TGCGCCAGCAGCCAAGGACCGGGACCGTACACTGAAGCTTTCTTT
CASSQGPGPYTEAFF